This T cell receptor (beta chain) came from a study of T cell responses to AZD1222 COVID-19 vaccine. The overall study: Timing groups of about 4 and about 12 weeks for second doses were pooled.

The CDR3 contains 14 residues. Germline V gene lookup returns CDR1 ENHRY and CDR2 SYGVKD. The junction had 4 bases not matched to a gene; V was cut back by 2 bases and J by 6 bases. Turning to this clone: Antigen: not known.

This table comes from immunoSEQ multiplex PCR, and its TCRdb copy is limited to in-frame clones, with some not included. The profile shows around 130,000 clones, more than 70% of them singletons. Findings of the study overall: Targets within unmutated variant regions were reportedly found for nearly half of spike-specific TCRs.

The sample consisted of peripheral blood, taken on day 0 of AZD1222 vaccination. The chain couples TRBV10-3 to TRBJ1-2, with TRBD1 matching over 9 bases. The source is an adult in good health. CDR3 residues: CAISEGQGFDGYTF. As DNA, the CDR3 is TGTGCCATCAGTGAGGGACAGGGGTTCGATGGCTACACCTTC.